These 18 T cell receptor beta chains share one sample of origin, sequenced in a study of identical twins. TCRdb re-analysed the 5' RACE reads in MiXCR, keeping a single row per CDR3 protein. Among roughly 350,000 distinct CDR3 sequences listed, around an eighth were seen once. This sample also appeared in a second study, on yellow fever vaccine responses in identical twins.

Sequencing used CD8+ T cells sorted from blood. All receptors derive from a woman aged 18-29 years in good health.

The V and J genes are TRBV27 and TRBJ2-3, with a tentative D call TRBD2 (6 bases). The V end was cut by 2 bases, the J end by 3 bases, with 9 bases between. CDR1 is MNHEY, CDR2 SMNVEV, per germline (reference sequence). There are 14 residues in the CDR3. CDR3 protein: CASSLRAGTDTQYF. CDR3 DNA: TGTGCCAGCAGTTTAAGGGCGGGGACAGATACGCAGTATTTT.

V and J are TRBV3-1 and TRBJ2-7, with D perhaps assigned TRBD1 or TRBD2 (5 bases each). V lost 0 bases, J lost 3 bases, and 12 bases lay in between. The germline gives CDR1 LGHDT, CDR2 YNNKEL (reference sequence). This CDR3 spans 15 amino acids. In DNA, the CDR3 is TGTGCCAGCAGCCAAGAGACGGGGCTCATCTACGAGCAGTACTTC. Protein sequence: CASSQETGLIYEQYF.

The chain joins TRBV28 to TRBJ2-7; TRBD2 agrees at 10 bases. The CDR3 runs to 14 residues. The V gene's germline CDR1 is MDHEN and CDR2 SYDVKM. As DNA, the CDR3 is TGTACAGGACTAGCGGCAAAGAGCTCCTACGAGCAGTACTTC. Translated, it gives CTGLAAKSSYEQYF.

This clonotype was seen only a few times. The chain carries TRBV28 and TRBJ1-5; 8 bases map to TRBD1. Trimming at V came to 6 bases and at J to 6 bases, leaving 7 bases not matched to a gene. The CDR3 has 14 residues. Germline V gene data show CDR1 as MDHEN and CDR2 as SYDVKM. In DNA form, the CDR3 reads TGTGCCAGCAGCCCCGGACAGGGCCGTCAGCCCCAGCATTTT. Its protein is CASSPGQGRQPQHF.

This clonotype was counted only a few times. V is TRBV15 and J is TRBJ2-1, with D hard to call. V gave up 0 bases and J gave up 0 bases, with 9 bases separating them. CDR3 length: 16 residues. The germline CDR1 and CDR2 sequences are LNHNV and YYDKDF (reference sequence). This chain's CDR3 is CATSRDGSSSYNEQFF. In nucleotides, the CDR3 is TGTGCCACCAGCAGAGATGGGTCGAGCTCCTACAATGAGCAGTTCTTC.

In nucleotides, the CDR3 is TGTGCCAGCAGCCCCTACCCCGATACCCTTCTAGCGGGAGTCGTCCTGGAGACCCAGTACTTC. Translating gives CASSPYPDTLLAGVVLETQYF. The rearrangement links TRBV28 to TRBJ2-5, with TRBD2 matching over 10 bases. Trimming at V came to 6 bases and at J to 5 bases, leaving 27 bases not matched to a gene. CDR1 and CDR2 from the germline V gene are MDHEN and SYDVKM. The CDR3 extends over 21 amino acids.

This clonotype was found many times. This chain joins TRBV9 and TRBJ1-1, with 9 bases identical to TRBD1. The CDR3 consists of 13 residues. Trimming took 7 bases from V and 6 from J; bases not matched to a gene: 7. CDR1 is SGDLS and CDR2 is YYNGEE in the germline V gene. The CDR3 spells CASRPGQGPEAFF. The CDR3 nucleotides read TGTGCCAGCCGTCCGGGACAGGGCCCTGAAGCTTTCTTT.

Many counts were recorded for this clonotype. The CDR3 spells CSVEARDYNEQFF. In nucleotides, the CDR3 is TGCAGCGTTGAAGCAAGGGACTACAATGAGCAGTTCTTC. The rearrangement uses TRBV29-1 and TRBJ2-1; D gene uncertain. V was pared by 1 base and J by 3 bases, with 7 bases between. This CDR3 comprises 13 residues. From germline, CDR1 is SQVTM and CDR2 ANQGSEA.

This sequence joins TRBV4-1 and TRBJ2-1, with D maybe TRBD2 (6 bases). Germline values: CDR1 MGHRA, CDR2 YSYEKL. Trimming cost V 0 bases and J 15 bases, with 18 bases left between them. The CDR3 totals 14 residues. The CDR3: CASSQDFGRLDPFF. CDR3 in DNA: TGCGCCAGCAGCCAAGATTTTGGGAGGCTCGATCCGTTCTTC.

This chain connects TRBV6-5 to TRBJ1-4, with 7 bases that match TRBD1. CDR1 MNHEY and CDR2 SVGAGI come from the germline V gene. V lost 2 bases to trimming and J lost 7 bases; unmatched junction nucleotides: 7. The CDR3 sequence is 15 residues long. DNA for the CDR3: TGTGCCAGCAGTTACACACAGGGGTGGGCTGAAAAACTGTTTTTT. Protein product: CASSYTQGWAEKLFF.

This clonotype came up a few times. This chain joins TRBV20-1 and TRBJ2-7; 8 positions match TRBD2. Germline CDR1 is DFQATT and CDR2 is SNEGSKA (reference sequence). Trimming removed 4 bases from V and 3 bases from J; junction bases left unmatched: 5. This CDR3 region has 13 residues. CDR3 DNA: TGCAGTGCTAAACTAGCGGAGTTCTACGAGCAGTACTTC. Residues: CSAKLAEFYEQYF.

The CDR3 loop is CSVEDQDRGPNTGELFF. In DNA, the CDR3 is TGCAGCGTTGAAGATCAGGACAGGGGACCCAACACCGGGGAGCTGTTTTTT. The chain recombines TRBV29-1 with TRBJ2-2; 9 bases match TRBD1. With V trimmed by 0 bases and J by 2 bases, 7 bases remained unmatched. CDR3 length equals 17 residues. Germline CDR1 is SQVTM and CDR2 is ANQGSEA.

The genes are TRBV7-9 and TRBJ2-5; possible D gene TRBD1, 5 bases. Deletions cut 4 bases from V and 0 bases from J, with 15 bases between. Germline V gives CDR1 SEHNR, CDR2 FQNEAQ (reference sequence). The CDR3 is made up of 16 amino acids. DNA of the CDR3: TGTGCCAGCAGCTCCTGGGGCGGCTACAACCAAGAGACCCAGTACTTC. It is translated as CASSSWGGYNQETQYF.

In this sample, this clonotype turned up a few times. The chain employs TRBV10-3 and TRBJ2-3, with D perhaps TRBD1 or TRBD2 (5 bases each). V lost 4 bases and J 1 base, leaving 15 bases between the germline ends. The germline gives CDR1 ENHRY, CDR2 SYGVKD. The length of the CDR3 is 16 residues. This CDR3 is CAISAGSSPGTDTQYF. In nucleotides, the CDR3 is TGTGCCATCAGTGCAGGGAGTAGCCCGGGCACAGATACGCAGTATTTT.

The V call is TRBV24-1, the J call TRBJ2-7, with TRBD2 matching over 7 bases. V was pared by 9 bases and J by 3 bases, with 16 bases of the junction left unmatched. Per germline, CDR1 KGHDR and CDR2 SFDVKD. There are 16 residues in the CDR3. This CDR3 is CATPYREDGSVYEQYV. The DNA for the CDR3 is TGTGCCACCCCCTATCGGGAGGATGGTAGCGTCTACGAGCAGTACGTC.

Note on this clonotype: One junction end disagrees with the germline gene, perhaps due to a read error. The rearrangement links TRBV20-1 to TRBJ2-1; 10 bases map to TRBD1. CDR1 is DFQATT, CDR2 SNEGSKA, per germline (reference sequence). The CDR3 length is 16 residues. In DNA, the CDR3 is TGCAGTGCTAGACCCTCCGGGACAGGGGCCTATAATGAGCAGTTCTTC. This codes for CSARPSGTGAYNEQFF.

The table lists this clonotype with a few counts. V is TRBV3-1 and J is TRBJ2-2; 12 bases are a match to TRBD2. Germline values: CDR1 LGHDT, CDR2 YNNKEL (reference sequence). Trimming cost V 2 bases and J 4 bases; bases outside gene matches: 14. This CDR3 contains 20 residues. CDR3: CASSQFRGLAGGPGTGELFF. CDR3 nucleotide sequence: TGTGCCAGCAGCCAATTCCGAGGGCTAGCGGGGGGGCCAGGCACCGGGGAGCTGTTTTTT.

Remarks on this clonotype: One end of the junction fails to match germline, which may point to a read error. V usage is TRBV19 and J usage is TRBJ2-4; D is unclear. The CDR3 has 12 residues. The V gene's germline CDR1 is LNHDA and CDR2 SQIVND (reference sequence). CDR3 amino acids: CASSIGQLRQNF. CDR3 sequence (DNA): TGTGCCAGTAGTATAGGGCAGCTGCGACAAAACTTC.